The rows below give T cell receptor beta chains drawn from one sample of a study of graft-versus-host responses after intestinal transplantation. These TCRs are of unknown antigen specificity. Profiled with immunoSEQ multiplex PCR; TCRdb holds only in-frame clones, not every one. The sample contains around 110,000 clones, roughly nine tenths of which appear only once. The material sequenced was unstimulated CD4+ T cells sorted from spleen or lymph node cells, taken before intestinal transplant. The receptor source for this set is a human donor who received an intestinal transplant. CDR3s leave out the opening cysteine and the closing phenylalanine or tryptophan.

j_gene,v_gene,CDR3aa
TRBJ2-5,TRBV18,ASSPTSGSAGTETQY
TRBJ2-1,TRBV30,AWKLAGGGEQF
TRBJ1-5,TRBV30,AWNRENQPQH
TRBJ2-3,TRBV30,ALIIAGGSTDTQY
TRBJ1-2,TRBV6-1,ASSGQQRGGYGYT
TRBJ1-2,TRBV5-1,ASSAYRGRGYT
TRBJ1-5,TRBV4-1,ASSQDPRGDRGRQPQH
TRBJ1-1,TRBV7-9,ASSLATGRGVTEAF
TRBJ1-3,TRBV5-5,ASNGGSSGNTIY
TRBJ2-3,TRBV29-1,SVRQATQY
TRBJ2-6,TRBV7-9,ASSLALGSGANVLT
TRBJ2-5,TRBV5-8,ASSFGGTQETQY
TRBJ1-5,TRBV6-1,AIIPFSNQPQH
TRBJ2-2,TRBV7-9,ASSLIPNTGELF
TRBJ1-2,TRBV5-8,ATPLNFRVGDYGYT
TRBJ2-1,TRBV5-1,ASRGGLPHEQF
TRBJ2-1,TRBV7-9,ASSLVGAYNEQF
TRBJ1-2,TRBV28,ASSLREGYT
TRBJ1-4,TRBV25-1,ASRDGGEKLF
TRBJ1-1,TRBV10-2,ASSEIVNTEAF
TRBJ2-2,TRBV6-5,ASSYKAGYTGELF
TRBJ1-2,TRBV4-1,ASSQDGFEGGYT
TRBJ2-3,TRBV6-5,ASSYLAGGADTQY
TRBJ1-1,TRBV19,ASSIVGGWEAF
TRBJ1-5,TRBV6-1,ASRSFGANQPQH
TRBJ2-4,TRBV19,ASSRSPQGALSNIQY
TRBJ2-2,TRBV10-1,ATRQDANTGELF
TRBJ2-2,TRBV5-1,ASSLVQGSTGELF